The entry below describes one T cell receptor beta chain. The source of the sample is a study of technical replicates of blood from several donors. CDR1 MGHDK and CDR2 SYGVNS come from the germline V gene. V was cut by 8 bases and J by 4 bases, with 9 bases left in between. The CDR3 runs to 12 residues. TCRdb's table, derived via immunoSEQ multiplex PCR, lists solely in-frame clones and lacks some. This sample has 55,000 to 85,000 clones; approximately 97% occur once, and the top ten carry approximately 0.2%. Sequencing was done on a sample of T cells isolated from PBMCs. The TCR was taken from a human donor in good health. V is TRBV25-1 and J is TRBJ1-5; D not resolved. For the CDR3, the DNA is TGTGCCAGCCTTCAGATGAATCAGCCCCAGCATTTT. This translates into CASLQMNQPQHF.